Given below is one T cell receptor (beta chain) in context. No cognate antigen has been identified for it. No base-level quality is on record; no much larger clone is a single base apart. The data originate from a study of cytomegalovirus exposure and HLA in healthy donors (dated 2017 in TCRdb). A note on the overall study: According to an earlier analysis of around 600 of the donors, roughly 180 million T cells yielded 100 million or so unique TCR beta sequences and roughly 280 Gb of sequence data. Approximately 310 gigabases of sequencing data and 78 million or so unique TCR sequences were included in an early release covering several hundred HLA-typed donors. The genetic ancestry cluster associated with self-reported Caucasian donors included roughly four fifths of the 398 genotyped donors. The study aimed to test whether signatures of past pathogen exposure could be identified by cataloging public T cell receptors. The study used immunosequencing to profile the T cell repertoires of some 600 subjects and linked those repertoires to cytomegalovirus serostatus. In addition to the first cohort of roughly 700 subjects, a separate validation cohort of over 90 different subjects was used. To predict cytomegalovirus infection status, the study combined high-throughput TCR immunosequencing, statistical association of individual TCRs with disease status, and machine learning. A later analysis re-analyzed previously published TCR beta repertoires from 550 to 700 donors and added high-resolution HLA genotyping to study TCR occurrence patterns. In the later analysis, no new phenotypic data were used to find candidate immune exposures; instead, reliance was placed on TCR beta sequences and their occurrence across donors. An earlier analysis of roughly 580 of the donors used high-throughput TCR beta sequencing to judge whether each TCR beta V gene segment behaved as functional or pseudogenic. Donor age, sex, ethnicity and CMV serostatus were collected together with the repertoire data. A later genetic analysis used genome-wide SNP genotypes for about 60% of the roughly 700 donors, treating that subset as a discovery cohort. All discovery cohort repertoires had been generated using a single sequencing platform. Both class I and class II loci were covered by HLA typing, at four-digit resolution. Typing coverage varied by locus: roughly 620-640 donors for A, B, C, DRB1 and DQB1; approximately 500 for DQA1; about 600 for DPA1; roughly 470 for DPB1. Four or five DR-DQ haplotypes were handled as single units for association and clustering because linkage in the cohort was strong. Across around 400 genotyped donors of the cohort, an average of roughly 230,000 unique TCR beta nucleotide sequences per donor were sequenced, and 15% to 20% of those sequences were non-productive.

Libraries were prepared through the immunoSEQ multiplex PCR assay. For the multiplex PCR, a mixture combining 60 forward primers for TCR Vbeta segments and 13 reverse primers for TCR Jbeta segments was used. The CDR3 region of rearranged TCR beta genes was amplified from genomic DNA with a multiplex PCR assay. Amplified TCR beta libraries were sequenced as 87-base-pair reads on the Illumina HiSeq System. The authors' analysis ran thus. A later analysis tallied roughly 80 million unique TCR beta chains across the approximately 670 repertoires, and 10 million to 11 million of those chains were shared by two or more donors. Raw reads were error-corrected and collapsed into unique sequences by a nearest-neighbor algorithm in which closely related sequences were merged to remove PCR and sequencing errors. CDR3 sequences were aligned to IMGT reference sequences to assign V, D and J gene segments. For a sequence to be retained, at least a six-nucleotide match to both a V gene segment and a J gene segment was required. A rearrangement counted as productive if the CDR3 had no stop codons and remained in frame with V and J, and every other rearrangement counted as non-productive. Following IMGT convention, CDR3 was defined as the stretch from the second conserved V-encoded cysteine up to the conserved J-encoded phenylalanine. In an earlier analysis of approximately 590 of the donors, sequences lacking an unambiguous match to a single V gene segment were excluded. In an earlier analysis of several hundred of the donors, V segments were called functional above 56.7% productive rearrangements and were called segregating when the between-donor standard deviation exceeded 5%. A statistical classification framework was built for diagnosing cytomegalovirus status from the catalog of TCR beta chain sequences. V and J gene assignment, in a later analysis, came from comparing TCR nucleotide sequences with IMGT/GENE-DB human TR gene sequences. In a later analysis, CDR3 sequences and most-parsimonious VDJ recombination scenarios were assigned using the TCRdist pipeline. A later analysis defined each TCR beta chain by its CDR3 amino acid sequence plus V-gene family, and excluded reads lacking a unique V-gene family. To address suspected cross-contamination and a sequencing artifact, a later analysis removed under 600 highly shared, low-generation-probability nucleotide sequences. For each public chain, a later analysis derived a clonal expansion index from normalized ranks of inferred template counts within each repertoire. Generation probabilities in a later analysis came from a VDJ recombination model fitted to out-of-frame rearrangements, and those results were checked against IGoR. A later analysis scored TCR-TCR, TCR-HLA and TCR-CMV co-occurrence with hypergeometric tests, applying a repertoire-size bias correction to TCR pairs. In a later analysis, false discovery rates were estimated by permuting HLA or CMV assignments 20 times. A later analysis grouped co-occurring TCRs with DBSCAN, adding TCRdist sequence similarity when clustering within HLA-allele-positive subsets. For co-occurrence clustering, repertoires with fewer than 30,000 or more than 120,000 public chains were excluded, along with four or five repertoires with anomalous nucleotide sharing. TCRdb retrieved this table from immuneACCESS and kept in-frame rearrangements only. Not all clones are present; in checked studies, unresolved V genes account for under half, and no reason is known for the remainder. That table gives V, J and clone size, and the DNA gave D and trimming. The sample includes 150,000 to 200,000 clones, with roughly 79% observed a single time. Approximately 2% of the sample comes from the top ten.

Beyond this particular receptor, the publication reports: Linkage disequilibrium might explain the correlated functional status among segregating V segments, but an unknown experimental factor could not be excluded. Some IMGT-functional V segments, including TRBV6-2 and TRBV6-3, could not be told apart with the 87-base-pair reads, so those segments were excluded. Presence/absence analyses assumed roughly uniform sequencing depth across donors, an assumption that may not hold. According to a later analysis, parvovirus B19, influenza, CMV and Epstein-Barr virus appeared linked to several top co-occurrence clusters. Compared with equally common non-associated chains, HLA-associated TCR beta chains in a later analysis were more clonally expanded and had lower generation probabilities. Three of the identified cytomegalovirus-associated TCR beta chains were confirmed in vitro to be specific for cytomegalovirus antigens. Most TCR sequences were seen in very few donors, while some public TCRs were found in many individuals. In a later analysis, the rate of TCR association differed among HLA loci, with DRB1 alleles having the most associated TCRs and HLA-C alleles having the fewest. HLA typing was unavailable for some donors at each locus, so association tests used only the typed subset. Because counts were too low, seventeen rarely observed V segments, including chromosome 9 orphons, were left out of the earlier analysis of approximately 580 of the donors. For the cohort, immune exposure information was limited to CMV serostatus. Cytomegalovirus status was reported to be diagnosed by the classifier with high specificity and sensitivity in both the original and validation cohorts. Assigning TCR associations to individual alleles was difficult when HLA alleles, especially DR and DQ, strongly co-occurred. The study gave a list of 150 to 200 TCR beta chains associated with cytomegalovirus. The authors suggested that the approach could potentially be generalized to other disease states and immunological phenotypes. Most CMV-associated TCR beta chains appeared to be HLA-restricted in a later analysis, and the HLA associations seemed to be driven largely by CMV exposure. Only TCR beta chains were sequenced in this cohort, and the absence of alpha or paired-chain data limited detectable features. A later genetic analysis reported fewer N-insertions in productive TCRs among donors in an Asian-associated ancestry cluster than the roughly 700-donor mean. A further reported finding was that TCR beta sequences accurately predicted the HLA-A and HLA-B alleles for most subjects in the first cohort. V-gene and J-gene trimming of TCR beta chains was associated with a missense DCLRE1C variant in a later genetic analysis, and the association was replicated in an independent cohort. An earlier analysis of 587 of the donors showed that most TCR beta V segments appeared in productive rearrangements either about 90% or about 30% of the time, which broadly matched IMGT annotations. At a false discovery rate of 0.05, a later analysis linked approximately 18,000 TCR beta sequences to specific HLA alleles. A group of highly shared sequence variants was considered likely to be a technical artifact of the sequencing pipeline.

Inclusive of the bounding cysteine and phenylalanine, the CDR3 is 16 residues long. Only the CDR3 portion is preserved as DNA: 48 bases, with reading frame beginning at the first base. Trimming accounts for 10 bases at V and 0 bases at J, while the number of junction bases matched to no gene is 8. The germline V gene (reference sequence) sets CDR1 to LNHDA and CDR2 to SQIVND. The cohort consisted of some 670 healthy bone marrow donors. All cohort members were sampled while nominally healthy, although unrecorded immune exposures were likely present. The donor was CMV seronegative and belonged to the group of over 300 seronegative cohort members. Each donor provided a peripheral blood sample, and peripheral blood mononuclear cells were used for TCR beta sequencing. Genomic DNA was extracted from the blood cell samples with the Qiagen DNeasy Blood Extraction Kit.

This TCR came from a man between 25 and 39 years old in good health and CMV-seronegative. The source material was PBMCs. The chain is assembled from TRBV19 and TRBJ2-3; the junction holds 12 bases that match TRBD2. The DNA is as follows: TGTGCCACCGCGATGACTAGCGGGAGTAGCACAGATACGCAGTATTTT. This sequence encodes CATAMTSGSSTDTQYF.